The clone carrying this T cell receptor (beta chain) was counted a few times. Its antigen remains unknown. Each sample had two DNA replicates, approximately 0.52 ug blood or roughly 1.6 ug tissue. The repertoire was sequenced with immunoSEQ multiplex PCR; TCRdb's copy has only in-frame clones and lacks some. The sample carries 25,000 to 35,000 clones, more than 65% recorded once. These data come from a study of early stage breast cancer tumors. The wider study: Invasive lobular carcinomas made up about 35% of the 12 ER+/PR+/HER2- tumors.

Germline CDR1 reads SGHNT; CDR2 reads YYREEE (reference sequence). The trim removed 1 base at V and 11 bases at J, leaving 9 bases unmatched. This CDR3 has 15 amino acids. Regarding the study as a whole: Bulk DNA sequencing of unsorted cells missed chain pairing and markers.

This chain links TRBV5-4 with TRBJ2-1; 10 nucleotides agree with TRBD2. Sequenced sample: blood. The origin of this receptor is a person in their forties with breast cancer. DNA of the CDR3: TGTGCCAGCAGCTTGTGGGTAGCGGGAGGCCAGAAGCAGTTCTTC. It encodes CASSLWVAGGQKQFF.